A single sample gave rise to the 6 T cell receptor beta chains below, sequenced in a study of blood T cells in healthy people across ages. For the second PCR, which ran for about 6 to 11 cycles, a sample-barcoded 5' primer and a J-beta primer mix were used. MiXCR was run by TCRdb on the 5' RACE reads, yielding one entry per CDR3 protein. The sample includes roughly 900,000 distinct CDR3 sequences, about 48% of them seen just once. Sequences were obtained from blood. The source of these receptors is a man aged 25 to 40 in good health.

The chain employs TRBV6-5 and TRBJ2-7, with D possibly TRBD2 on 6 matching bases. The CDR3 is 15 amino acids. Germline CDR1 MNHEY, CDR2 SVGAGI. V was pared by 0 bases and J by 1 base, with 10 bases between. The CDR3 coding sequence is TGTGCCAGCAGTTACTCGGGACTGGATTCCTACGAGCAGTACTTC. Translation: CASSYSGLDSYEQYF.

The chain joins TRBV5-4 to TRBJ2-3, with a tentative D call TRBD1 (6 bases). The V gene's germline CDR1 is SGHNT and CDR2 YYREEE (reference sequence). Deletions cut 0 bases from V and 6 bases from J, with 14 bases between. The CDR3 spans 15 residues. The CDR3 spells CASSLDPTGLDTQYF. DNA of the CDR3: TGTGCCAGCAGCTTGGATCCGACAGGTCTGGATACGCAGTATTTT. The variable domain in full, completed from reference TRBV5-4 and TRBJ2-3, reads ETGVTQSPTHLIKTRGQQVTLRCSSQSGHNTVSWYQQALGQGPQFIFQYYREEENGRGNFPPRFSGLQFPNYSSELNVNALELDDSALYLCASSLDPTGLDTQYFGPGTRLTVL.

This clonotype appeared a few times. This may be a read error: a much more frequent sequence differs by one nucleotide. V usage is TRBV7-2 and J usage is TRBJ2-7, with D unclear. The CDR3 has 13 residues. From germline, CDR1 is SGHTA and CDR2 FQGNSA. V was pared by 5 bases and J by 7 bases, with 15 bases between. The CDR3 loop reads CASSQRYHNEQYF. The CDR3 nucleotides read TGTGCCAGCAGCCAACGGTACCACAATGAGCAGTACTTC.

The chain joins TRBV20-1 to TRBJ2-3; D possibly corresponds to TRBD1 (6 bases). The V end was cut by 1 base, the J end by 0 bases, with 11 bases between. Germline V gives CDR1 DFQATT, CDR2 SNEGSKA (reference sequence). The CDR3 spans 15 residues. The CDR3 DNA follows: TGCAGTGCTAGAGTCCCAGGGGATAGCACAGATACGCAGTATTTT. As protein: CSARVPGDSTDTQYF.

The chain has TRBV5-1 and TRBJ2-1; perhaps D is TRBD1 or TRBD2 (6 bases each). This CDR3 has 16 amino acids. The germline V and J ends were trimmed by 0 bases and 0 bases, with 10 bases remaining between them. Looked up from germline, CDR1 is SGHRS and CDR2 is YFSETQ. The CDR3, as DNA: TGCGCCAGCAGCTTGGAGGAGGGGGTCTCCTACAATGAGCAGTTCTTC. This gives the protein CASSLEEGVSYNEQFF.

The V call is TRBV20-1, the J call TRBJ1-1, with a weak D call TRBD1 (6 bases). V lost 6 bases and J 1 base, leaving 12 bases between the germline ends. Germline CDR1 DFQATT, CDR2 SNEGSKA (reference sequence). The length of the CDR3 is 13 residues. The DNA of the CDR3 is TGCAGTGCGCGGACAGCTCAGAACACTGAAGCTTTCTTT. Its protein is CSARTAQNTEAFF.